Listed below are T cell receptor beta chains from one sample, sequenced in a study of monozygotic twins with cystic fibrosis. Using immunoSEQ multiplex PCR, the repertoire was profiled, and TCRdb retains in-frame clones only, with some absent. Of 30,000 to 35,000 clones listed, more than 55% are singletons. Sequencing was done on a sample of blood. These receptors originate from a girl aged 10-17 years with cystic fibrosis. Each CDR3 is given with its conserved first and last residue. Fields, in order: clone size, V gene, D gene, J gene, CDR3 protein, CDR3 DNA. A D gene is named only where the DNA matches it firmly. Only part of the rows carry a size: once, few, many, or a class if the clone is expanded.

>NA|TRBV21-1|NA|TRBJ2-3
CASSKSVIAGDVDTQYF
TGTGCCAGCAGCAAAAGCGTCATAGCAGGAGATGTAGATACGCAGTATTTT
>NA|TRBV27|NA|TRBJ1-2
CASSLGDTPQSGNYGYTF
TGTGCCAGCAGTCTCGGCGACACCCCTCAATCGGGTAACTATGGCTACACCTTC
>few|TRBV10-3|NA|TRBJ1-1
CAISDQYDPAGEAFF
TGTGCCATCAGTGACCAATACGACCCTGCGGGTGAAGCTTTCTTT
>few|TRBV11-2|NA|TRBJ2-2
CASSLPTSTGELFF
TGTGCCAGCAGCCTACCTACTAGCACCGGGGAGCTGTTTTTT
>NA|TRBV9|TRBD2|TRBJ2-7
CASSEGQAGGPGEQYF
TGTGCCAGCAGCGAGGGGCAAGCGGGAGGTCCGGGCGAGCAGTACTTC
>NA|TRBV6-5|NA|TRBJ1-2
CASRPRGIGYGYTF
TGTGCCAGCAGACCGCGAGGGATCGGCTATGGCTACACCTTC
>few|TRBV15|TRBD1|TRBJ1-2
CATSTGQGAGGYTF
TGTGCCACCAGCACGGGACAGGGGGCAGGGGGCTACACCTTC
>once|TRBV6-7|NA|TRBJ1-5
CASSYLTRHQPQHF
TGTGCCAGCAGTTACCTGACACGACATCAGCCCCAGCATTTT
>NA|TRBV7-6|TRBD2|TRBJ2-7
CASSPGTRGYEQYF
TGTGCCAGCAGTCCCGGGACTAGAGGCTACGAGCAGTACTTC
>NA|TRBV6-1|NA|TRBJ1-4
CASSEVDRSNEKLFF
TGTGCCAGCAGTGAGGTAGACAGGTCTAATGAAAAACTGTTTTTT
>NA|TRBV19|NA|TRBJ1-5
CASSSTGTRKTPSNQPQHF
TGTGCCAGTAGTAGCACCGGGACAAGAAAGACGCCAAGCAATCAGCCCCAGCATTTT
>NA|TRBV27|NA|TRBJ1-2
CASSLSPGLNYGYTF
TGTGCCAGCAGTTTATCTCCAGGACTTAACTATGGCTACACCTTC
>NA|TRBV7-6|NA|TRBJ2-1
CASSLAYRAYNEQFF
TGTGCCAGCAGCTTAGCATACAGGGCCTACAATGAGCAGTTCTTC
>once|TRBV2|TRBD2|TRBJ2-1
CASSQGTRDNEQFF
TGTGCCAGCAGTCAGGGGACTAGAGACAATGAGCAGTTCTTC
>NA|TRBV15|TRBD2|TRBJ2-4
CATSRGSGTSEHLAKNIQYF
TGTGCCACCAGCAGAGGGTCCGGGACTAGCGAGCACCTAGCCAAAAACATTCAGTACTTC
>few|TRBV19|TRBD2|TRBJ2-7
CASNRRAGGDEQYF
TGTGCCAGTAACCGTCGAGCGGGAGGGGACGAGCAGTACTTC
>NA|TRBV7-2|NA|TRBJ2-6
CASTGTYRNVLTF
TGTGCCAGCACCGGGACCTACAGGAACGTCCTGACTTTC
>NA|TRBV14|NA|TRBJ2-7
CASSQLRSSEPYEQYF
TGTGCCAGCAGCCAACTTCGGTCTAGCGAGCCCTACGAGCAGTACTTC
>once|TRBV9|NA|TRBJ2-1
CASSVDPAASNEQFF
TGTGCCAGCAGCGTAGACCCAGCGGCTTCCAATGAGCAGTTCTTC
>NA|TRBV7-8|NA|TRBJ1-5
CASSLVGNQPQHF
TGTGCCAGCAGCTTAGTTGGGAATCAGCCCCAGCATTTT
>few|TRBV18|TRBD1|TRBJ1-4
CASSQTGKNEKLFF
TGTGCCAGCTCACAGACAGGGAAGAATGAAAAACTGTTTTTT
>few|TRBV25-1|TRBD1|TRBJ1-2
CASSEGQNYGYTF
TGTGCCAGCAGCGAGGGACAGAACTATGGCTACACCTTC
>NA|TRBV5-4|TRBD2|TRBJ2-3
CASSLELAGIADTQYF
TGTGCCAGCAGCTTGGAGTTAGCGGGAATAGCAGATACGCAGTATTTT
>NA|TRBV9|TRBD2|TRBJ2-2
CASSGGLASGELFF
TGTGCCAGCAGCGGAGGACTAGCTTCCGGGGAGCTGTTTTTT
>NA|TRBV5-1|TRBD1|TRBJ1-1
CASRGTGPLTEAFF
TGCGCCAGCAGGGGGACAGGGCCCCTTACTGAAGCTTTCTTT
>NA|TRBV4-2|NA|TRBJ1-1
CASRRTENTEAFF
TGTGCCAGCAGGCGTACAGAAAACACTGAAGCTTTCTTT
>NA|TRBV14|NA|TRBJ1-3
CASSQRNGNTIYF
TGTGCCAGCAGCCAAAGAAATGGAAACACCATATATTTT
>NA|TRBV6-1|NA|TRBJ1-5
CASSREKEQPQHF
TGTGCCAGCAGTAGAGAAAAAGAACAGCCCCAGCATTTT
>NA|TRBV6-5|NA|TRBJ1-1
CASRQRTGTEAFF
TGTGCCAGCAGACAACGGACCGGAACTGAAGCTTTCTTT
>NA|TRBV7-2|TRBD1|TRBJ1-3
CASSLGQGMNTIYF
TGTGCCAGCAGCTTGGGACAGGGTATGAACACCATATATTTT